Listed here are 21 T cell receptor beta chains from one sample, sequenced in a study of T cells after yellow fever vaccination. In TCRdb, the 5' RACE reads were re-called with MiXCR into one record per CDR3 protein. The sample consists of about 57,000 distinct CDR3 sequences, 7.4% of them appearing once. Sequences were derived from CD8+ T cells sorted from PBMCs, sampled 15 days after the yellow fever booster vaccination. The receptors originated from a man aged 25 to 40 who received the YFV17D yellow fever vaccine.

This clonotype was recorded at least ten times. The V gene is TRBV5-1, the J gene TRBJ2-2; D unclear. Germline values: CDR1 SGHRS, CDR2 YFSETQ. The CDR3 is made up of 14 amino acids. V was shortened by 4 bases and J by 6 bases, with 13 bases between the two germline ends. CDR3 nucleotide sequence: TGCGCCAGCAGCCCCAAATTAGCTGCCGGGGAGCTGTTTTTT. This encodes CASSPKLAAGELFF.

This clonotype was counted ten times or more. The chain recombines TRBV9 with TRBJ2-5, with D perhaps matching TRBD2 (5 bases). This CDR3 has 13 amino acids. V was clipped by 4 bases and J by 2 bases, with 9 bases between them. CDR1 is SGDLS and CDR2 is YYNGEE in the germline V gene. In nucleotides, the CDR3 is TGTGCCAGCAGCCCTCCGGGACAAGAGACCCAGTACTTC. Protein: CASSPPGQETQYF.

This clonotype occurred many times. This chain connects TRBV6-5 to TRBJ2-5, with 7 bases that match TRBD1. This CDR3 has 15 amino acids. V shed 2 bases, J shed 4 bases, and the junction held 7 bases outside the gene matches. Germline V gene data show CDR1 as MNHEY and CDR2 as SVGAGI. The CDR3: CASSYATGAAETQYF. In nucleotides, the CDR3 is TGTGCCAGCAGTTACGCAACAGGGGCGGCAGAGACCCAGTACTTC.

The CDR3 region has the DNA TGTGCCTGGAGTACCGGGACTAGCGGGTATGGTGAGCAGTTCTTC. Amino acid sequence: CAWSTGTSGYGEQFF. The chain uses TRBV30 and TRBJ2-1, with 12 nucleotides matching TRBD2. The trim removed 2 bases at V and 9 bases at J, leaving 8 bases unmatched. The CDR3 is 15 amino acids. Per the germline V gene, CDR1 is GTSNPN and CDR2 is SVGIG (reference sequence).

This clonotype was found many times. The chain joins TRBV12-3 or TRBV12-4 to TRBJ1-1; D is unclear. The CDR3 loop spans 12 amino acids. The CDR3 nucleotides read TGTGCAACCTCCCAGCCGGACCCCGGGACTTTCTTT. Residues: CATSQPDPGTFF.

The chain has TRBV2 and TRBJ2-7; 7 bases map to TRBD2. The CDR3 length is 14 residues. J was trimmed by 0 bases and V by 7 bases; bases with no gene match: 6. CDR1 and CDR2 (germline): SNHLY, FYNNEI. The CDR3 reads CASIGLAGSYEQYF. The CDR3, as DNA: TGTGCCAGCATAGGGTTAGCGGGCTCCTACGAGCAGTACTTC. The variable domain in full, completed from reference TRBV2 and TRBJ2-7, reads EPEVTQTPSHQVTQMGQEVILRCVPISNHLYFYWYRQILGQKVEFLVSFYNNEISEKSEIFDDQFSVERPDGSNFTLKIRSTKLEDSAMYFCASIGLAGSYEQYFGPGTRLTVT.

At least ten counts were recorded for this clonotype. The rearrangement joins TRBV12-3 or TRBV12-4 to TRBJ2-1; weak D call: TRBD1 (5 bases). V was pared by 3 bases and J by 8 bases, with 17 bases between. There are 15 residues in the CDR3. The CDR3 sequence is CASSFAGLFVDEQFF. The CDR3, as DNA: TGTGCCAGCAGTTTTGCAGGGTTATTTGTCGATGAGCAGTTCTTC.

This clonotype came up many times. The chain employs TRBV12-3 or TRBV12-4 and TRBJ2-7; possible D gene TRBD2, 6 bases. This CDR3 has 12 residues. The V end lost 6 bases, the J end lost 5 bases, and 11 bases lay between the germline ends. The CDR3 region is CASSMTRDEQYF. The CDR3 nucleotides read TGTGCCAGCAGCATGACTAGGGACGAGCAGTACTTC.

This clonotype was counted many times. The rearrangement joins TRBV6-5 to TRBJ2-2; 7 bases are shared with TRBD2. Per germline, CDR1 MNHEY and CDR2 SVGAGI. This CDR3 region has 14 residues. After removal of 2 bases from V and 9 bases from J, the junction contained 6 bases not matched to a gene. For the CDR3, the DNA is TGTGCCAGCAGTTACGGGGGGGTTGGAAGGGAGCTGTTTTTT. It yields the protein CASSYGGVGRELFF.

This clonotype was counted ten times or more. The rearrangement joins TRBV14 to TRBJ2-1; D unclear. The germline V and J ends were trimmed by 4 bases and 8 bases, with 9 bases remaining between them. Per germline, CDR1 SGHDN and CDR2 FVKESK. The CDR3 extends over 12 amino acids. DNA of the CDR3: TGTGCCAGCAGCCTGGATCGCCATGAGCAGTTCTTC. Its translation is CASSLDRHEQFF.

The rearrangement joins TRBV24-1 to TRBJ1-6; TRBD1 matches 7 bases. The length of the CDR3 is 18 residues. V lost 1 base to trimming and J lost 3 bases; unmatched junction nucleotides: 8. The germline CDR1 and CDR2 sequences are KGHDR and SFDVKD. The CDR3 loop is CATSDFRSRDSYNSPLHF. The CDR3 DNA is TGTGCCACCAGTGATTTTCGGTCCCGGGACAGCTATAATTCACCCCTCCACTTT.

This clonotype has a count of ten or more. V and J are TRBV7-6 and TRBJ2-1; maybe TRBD2 (5 bases). CDR3 length: 15 amino acids. Germline V lookup: CDR1 SGHVS, CDR2 FNYEAQ. V was cut by 1 base and J by 2 bases, with 9 bases left in between. The CDR3 protein is CASSLELATYNEQFF. CDR3 sequence (DNA): TGTGCCAGCAGCTTAGAGCTAGCTACCTACAATGAGCAGTTCTTC.

At least ten counts were recorded for this clonotype. The chain combines TRBV6-2 or TRBV6-3 with TRBJ2-3; maybe TRBD2 (5 bases). CDR3 length: 23 amino acids. Germline V gives CDR1 MNHEY, CDR2 SVGEGT. V gave up 0 bases and J gave up 0 bases, with 31 bases separating them. Here the CDR3 DNA reads TGTGCCAGCAGTTACTCGACGGGTATAATCCTAGTCCCGACGGGGTCCAGCACAGATACGCAGTATTTT. This gives the protein CASSYSTGIILVPTGSSTDTQYF.

This clonotype appeared many times. This chain connects TRBV7-6 to TRBJ2-1, with D uncertain. The CDR3 is 11 amino acids. V was clipped by 3 bases and J by 7 bases, with 4 bases between them. Germline assignment: CDR1 SGHVS and CDR2 FNYEAQ. The CDR3 nucleotides read TGTGCCAGCAGCTTGACTAATGAGCAGTTCTTC. It translates to CASSLTNEQFF.

As to this clonotype: Since a much larger clone is just one base distant, this may be a read error. The chain employs TRBV2 and TRBJ2-1; 14 nucleotides match TRBD2. The CDR3 is 18 amino acids. After removal of 8 bases from V and 9 bases from J, the junction contained 18 bases not matched to a gene. CDR1 is SNHLY, CDR2 FYNNEI, per germline. The CDR3 bases are TGTGCCAGCTGTTTCGCGACTAGCGGGAGGGCCGGGGCAGGTGAGCAGTTCTTC. Protein sequence: CASCFATSGRAGAGEQFF.

This clonotype was detected ten times or more. This chain links TRBV12-3 or TRBV12-4 with TRBJ2-2; a possible D gene is TRBD1 (5 bases). The CDR3 has 12 residues. V lost 5 bases, J lost 6 bases, and 7 bases lay in between. CDR3 in DNA: TGTGCCAGCAGTAAGGGGTCCGGGGAGCTGTTTTTT. Translated, it gives CASSKGSGELFF.

This clonotype was picked up a small number of times. CDR3 sequence: CSPGQGLYMNTEAFF. CDR3 coding DNA: TGCAGTCCAGGACAGGGTTTGTATATGAACACTGAAGCTTTCTTT. The chain uses TRBV20-1 and TRBJ1-1; 8 bases fit TRBD1. CDR1 and CDR2 (germline): DFQATT, SNEGSKA (reference sequence). This CDR3 is built from 15 residues. J was trimmed by 0 bases and V by 8 bases; bases with no gene match: 11.

This clonotype has only a few counts. The genes are TRBV19 and TRBJ2-7, with 8 nucleotides matching TRBD1. From germline, CDR1 is LNHDA and CDR2 SQIVND (reference sequence). This CDR3 region has 13 residues. The trim removed 3 bases at V and 3 bases at J, leaving 1 base unmatched. The CDR3 reads CASSIDRGYEQYF. The CDR3 region has the DNA TGTGCCAGTAGTATTGACAGGGGCTACGAGCAGTACTTC. Full variable domain (remainder filled in from reference TRBV19 and TRBJ2-7): DGGITQSPKYLFRKEGQNVTLSCEQNLNHDAMYWYRQDPGQGLRLIYYSQIVNDFQKGDIAEGYSVSREKKESFPLTVTSAQKNPTAFYLCASSIDRGYEQYFGPGTRLTVT.

This clonotype was seen ten or more times. This chain joins TRBV14 and TRBJ2-7, with 9 positions matching TRBD1. The CDR3 has 14 residues. The V segment lost 6 bases and the J segment 5 bases; nucleotides outside the gene matches: 8. Germline V gene sequence: CDR1 SGHDN, CDR2 FVKESK. This CDR3 reads CASSWQQGADEQYF. CDR3 in DNA: TGTGCCAGCAGTTGGCAACAGGGGGCAGACGAGCAGTACTTC.

This clonotype was detected many times. CDR3 nucleotides: TGTGCCAGCAGCTTAGGTACACCTAGCAATCAGCCCCAGCATTTT. Translated, it gives CASSLGTPSNQPQHF. V is TRBV7-9 and J is TRBJ1-5; D gene ambiguous. The CDR3 loop spans 15 amino acids. Germline CDR1 SEHNR, CDR2 FQNEAQ (reference sequence). V was pared by 1 base and J by 0 bases, with 7 bases between.

This clonotype was counted at least ten times. The chain couples TRBV4-1 to TRBJ2-3; 8 nucleotides line up with TRBD2. The germline gives CDR1 MGHRA, CDR2 YSYEKL. Losses at the gene ends were 0 bases for V and 3 bases for J; bases not matched to a gene: 5. The CDR3 runs 16 residues. The CDR3 sequence: CASSQEAGAGTDTQYF. The CDR3 DNA is TGCGCCAGCAGCCAAGAAGCGGGAGCGGGTACAGATACGCAGTATTTT.